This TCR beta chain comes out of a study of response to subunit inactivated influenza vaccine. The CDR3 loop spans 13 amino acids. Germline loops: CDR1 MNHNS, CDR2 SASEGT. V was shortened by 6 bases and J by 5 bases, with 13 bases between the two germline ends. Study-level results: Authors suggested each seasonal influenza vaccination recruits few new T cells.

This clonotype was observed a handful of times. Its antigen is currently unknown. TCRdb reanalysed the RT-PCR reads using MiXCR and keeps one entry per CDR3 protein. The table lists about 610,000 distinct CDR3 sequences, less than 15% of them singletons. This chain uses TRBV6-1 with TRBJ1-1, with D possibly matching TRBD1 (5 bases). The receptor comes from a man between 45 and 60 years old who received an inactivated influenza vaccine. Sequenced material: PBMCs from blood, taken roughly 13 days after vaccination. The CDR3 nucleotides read TGTGCCAGCAGGCGGGACTTGGGAACTGAAGCTTTCTTT. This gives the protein CASRRDLGTEAFF.